Listed here is a single T cell receptor beta chain. Its antigen is currently unknown. TCRdb's copy holds only in-frame clones and misses some; the assay was immunoSEQ multiplex PCR. This sample yields fewer than 20,000 clones, of which 70% to 90% are seen a single time; 62% belongs to the top ten. These data belong to a study of OX40 agonist ivuxolimab in advanced cancers. Study overall: Recorded diagnoses for dose-escalation patients were hepatocellular carcinoma, melanoma, renal cell or head and neck cancer. Broader study findings: Relative to CD4+, CD8+ T cells held more expanded clones on average.

V shed 0 bases and J 8 bases; nucleotides not matched to a gene: 6. Germline V gene lookup returns CDR1 SNHLY and CDR2 FYNNEI. The CDR3 has 15 amino acids. The receptor was isolated from an adult with an advanced solid tumor such as melanoma, head and neck, liver or kidney cancer. The chain has TRBV2 and TRBJ1-4; 7 bases match TRBD1. This material consisted of CD4+ or CD8+ T cells sorted from blood, taken in a trial of the OX40 agonist ivuxolimab. This chain's CDR3 is CASSEAQGGREKLFF. Here the CDR3 DNA reads TGTGCCAGCAGTGAAGCGCAGGGGGGAAGGGAAAAACTGTTTTTT.